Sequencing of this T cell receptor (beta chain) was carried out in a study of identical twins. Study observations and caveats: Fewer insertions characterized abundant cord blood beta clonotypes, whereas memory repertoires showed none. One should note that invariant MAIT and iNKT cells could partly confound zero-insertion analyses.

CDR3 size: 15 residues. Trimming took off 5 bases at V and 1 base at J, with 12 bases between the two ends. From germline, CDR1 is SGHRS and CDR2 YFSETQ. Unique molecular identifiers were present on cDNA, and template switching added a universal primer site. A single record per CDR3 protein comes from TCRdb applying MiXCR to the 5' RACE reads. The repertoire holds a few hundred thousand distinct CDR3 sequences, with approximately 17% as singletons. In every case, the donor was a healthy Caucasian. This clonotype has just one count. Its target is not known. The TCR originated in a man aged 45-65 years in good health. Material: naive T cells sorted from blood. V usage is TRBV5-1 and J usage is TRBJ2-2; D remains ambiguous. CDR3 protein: CASSTRFGNTGELFF. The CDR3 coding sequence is TGCGCCAGCAGTACAAGGTTTGGGAACACCGGGGAGCTGTTTTTT.